This T cell receptor (beta chain) stems from a study of cytomegalovirus exposure and HLA in healthy donors. The J segment lost 5 bases and the V segment lost 5 bases, leaving 6 bases of the junction unmatched. The germline V gene encodes CDR1 MNHEY and CDR2 SMNVEV (reference sequence). The CDR3 covers 13 residues. 13 Jbeta primers and 60 Vbeta primers were used for the PCR. Only in-frame clones appear in the TCRdb table, and some are missing; sequencing was by immunoSEQ multiplex PCR. The sample has 150,000 to 200,000 clones, 76% seen once; the top ten hold approximately 3%. The receptor's source is a male donor in good health and CMV-seronegative. The V gene is TRBV27, the J gene TRBJ2-7; 7 bases fit TRBD1. The sequenced sample was PBMCs. CDR3 in amino acids: CASSLLTGDEQYF. CDR3 bases: TGTGCCAGCAGTCTCCTCACAGGGGACGAGCAGTACTTC.